This T cell receptor (beta chain) was obtained from a study of a mutant IDH1 vaccine in newly diagnosed glioma listed by TCRdb under 2021. Looking at the study overall: Eight vaccinations were administered to patients in weeks 1, 3, 5, 7, 11, 15, 19 and 23, corresponding to visits V03 through V10. Vaccination started 4-6 weeks after radiotherapy alone, or was given together with temozolomide cycles in the groups whose treatment included chemotherapy. Of the 25 to 40 treated patients, about 60% were male and about 40% were female, and the mean age was around 40 years. Before enrollment, most patients had been given radiochemotherapy with temozolomide as standard therapy, while the rest had received either radiotherapy alone or temozolomide alone. Peripheral blood samples were drawn at six visits, namely V03 (baseline), V05, V07, V10, V12 and V13. For exploratory analyses, approximately 23 treated patients had longitudinal TCRB deep sequencing done wherever samples were available. The paper's findings and limits, for the study overall: Pseudoprogression appeared unrelated to alterations in the top peripheral T cell clonotypes detected by TCRB sequencing. Availability determined which PBMC samples were chosen for TCRB deep sequencing. The authors stated that sample limitations prevented analyses of patient blood samples from being reproduced. Immune responses induced by the vaccine were seen in around 93% of patients across multiple MHC alleles.

The receptor library was made with the immunoSEQ multiplex PCR assay. Rearranged TCR beta chain sequences were amplified with the hsTCRB Kit following the manufacturer's protocol. An Illumina MiSeq was used to sequence the TCRB libraries. Turning to the authors' computational methods: Demultiplexing, trimming and gene mapping were performed with the kit vendor's proprietary platform. TCRdb mirrors the immuneACCESS table, restricted to in-frame sequences. Some clones are absent from its copies; in checked studies, under half trace to an unresolved V gene, and the reason for the others is unknown. V and J calls and clone size are given by that table; D and trimming were obtained from the DNA. This sample lists under 55,000 clones; more than 85% were detected once. More than 2% of the sample is held by the ten biggest clonotypes. Interpreted using the paper, the time point label stands for: week 11, during vaccination. Each vaccine dose was 300 ug of a 20-mer mutant IDH1 peptide in Montanide, given subcutaneously with topical imiquimod. Newly diagnosed WHO grade 3 or 4 IDH1-mutant astrocytomas showing loss of nuclear ATRX were present in the donors. The samples were drawn from NOA16, a multicentre, single-arm, open-label phase I trial in Germany that tested a mutant IDH1 peptide vaccine in humans for the first time. Genomic DNA for TCRB sequencing was extracted from EDTA blood using the DNeasy Blood and Tissue Kit.

This clone was observed a single time. Its antigen is not yet known. Base qualities are not recorded, but no much larger clone differs from it by a single base. The sample here was PBMCs, taken from a glioma patient whose treatment included an IDH1 peptide vaccine. The clonotype was recovered from a man in his fifties with glioma.

At the DNA level, the sequence is TGTGCCAGCAGCCCGGGCGGTGGAAACACCATATATTTT. Translation gives CASSPGGGNTIYF. The chain employs TRBV5-4 and TRBJ1-3; the D gene is not confidently resolved. The CDR3 starts with the cysteine, ends with the phenylalanine, and has 13 residues. The CDR3 DNA has 39 bases and is translated from base 1. Looking up the germline V gene (reference sequence) yields CDR1 SGHNT and CDR2 YYREEE. V loses 4 bases of germline sequence and J loses 3 bases, and the interval between the two ends is 8 bases.